This TCR beta chain was sequenced during a study of cytomegalovirus exposure and HLA in healthy donors. Across the whole study: The study placed 80% to 85% of its approximately 380 genotyped donors in the Caucasian-associated ancestry cluster.

Primers for the PCR totalled 60 Vbeta and 13 Jbeta. TCRdb's copy holds only in-frame clones and misses some; the assay was immunoSEQ multiplex PCR. This sample carries approximately 200,000 clones, 65% to 85% of them seen once, and the ten largest clones take around 1.6%. Germline CDR1 is PRHDT and CDR2 is FYEKMQ (reference sequence). The junction had 4 bases not matched to a gene; V was cut back by 4 bases and J by 5 bases. The CDR3 length is 13 residues. Sequencing was performed on PBMCs. The receptor was isolated from a young woman in good health and CMV-seronegative. This chain links TRBV13 with TRBJ1-1; TRBD1 matches 7 bases. This CDR3 is CASSSQGRTEAFF. CDR3 nucleotides: TGTGCCAGCAGCTCACAGGGGAGGACTGAAGCTTTCTTT.